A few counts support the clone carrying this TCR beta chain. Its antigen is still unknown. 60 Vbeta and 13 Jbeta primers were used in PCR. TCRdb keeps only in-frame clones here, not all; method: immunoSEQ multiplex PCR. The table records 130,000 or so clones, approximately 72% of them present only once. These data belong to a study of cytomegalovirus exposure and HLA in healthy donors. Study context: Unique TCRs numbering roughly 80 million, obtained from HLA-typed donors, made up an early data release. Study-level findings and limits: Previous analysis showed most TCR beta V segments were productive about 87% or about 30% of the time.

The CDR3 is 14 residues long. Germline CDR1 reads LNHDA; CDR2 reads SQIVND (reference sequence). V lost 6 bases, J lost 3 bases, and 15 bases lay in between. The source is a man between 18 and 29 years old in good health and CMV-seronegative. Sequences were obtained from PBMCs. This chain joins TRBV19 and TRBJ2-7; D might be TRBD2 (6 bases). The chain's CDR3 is CASSTGSRGYEQYF. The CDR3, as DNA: TGTGCCAGTAGCACCGGGTCGCGGGGCTACGAGCAGTACTTC.